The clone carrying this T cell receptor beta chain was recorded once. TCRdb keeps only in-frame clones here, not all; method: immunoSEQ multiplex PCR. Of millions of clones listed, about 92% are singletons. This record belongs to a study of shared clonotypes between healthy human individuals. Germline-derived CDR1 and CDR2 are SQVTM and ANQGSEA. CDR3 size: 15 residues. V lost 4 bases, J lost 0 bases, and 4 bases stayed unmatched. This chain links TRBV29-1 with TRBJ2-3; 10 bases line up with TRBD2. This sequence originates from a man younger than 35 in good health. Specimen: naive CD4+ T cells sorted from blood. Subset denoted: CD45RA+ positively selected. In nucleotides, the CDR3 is TGCAGCGTTGGGACTAGCGGAGTGAGCACAGATACGCAGTATTTT. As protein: CSVGTSGVSTDTQYF.